What follows are 16 T cell receptor beta chains derived from one specimen sequenced in a study of T-cell reconstitution after alpha-beta-depleted transplantation in children. Unique molecular identifiers featured in how the TCRbeta library was prepared. Via MiXCR, TCRdb re-called the PCR reads, giving one row per CDR3 protein. The sample holds roughly 790,000 distinct CDR3 sequences, 15% to 20% seen once. The starting material was PBMCs, mostly from graft donor cells, obtained 360 days after TCRalphabeta/CD19-depleted stem cell transplant. All receptors come from a male patient under 18 who had a stem cell transplant for acute lymphoblastic leukemia, so the T cells may come from the graft donor.

The rearrangement joins TRBV20-1 to TRBJ2-5; D call uncertain. Germline V gene sequence: CDR1 DFQATT, CDR2 SNEGSKA (reference sequence). The V end was cut by 5 bases, the J end by 2 bases, with 9 bases between. This CDR3 region has 12 residues. CDR3 DNA sequence: TGCAGTGCTTGGGCCCCACAAGAGACCCAGTACTTC. Protein sequence: CSAWAPQETQYF.

This clonotype was counted ten times or more. This sequence joins TRBV5-1 and TRBJ2-1, with D tentatively TRBD1 (5 bases). This CDR3 spans 13 amino acids. Per germline, CDR1 SGHRS and CDR2 YFSETQ. V was clipped by 0 bases and J by 5 bases, with 6 bases between them. This chain's CDR3 is CASSLARDNEQFF. CDR3 DNA sequence: TGCGCCAGCAGCTTGGCCAGGGACAATGAGCAGTTCTTC. The full variable domain, its missing parts supplied by reference TRBV5-1 and TRBJ2-1, is KAGVTQTPRYLIKTRGQQVTLSCSPISGHRSVSWYQQTPGQGLQFLFEYFSETQRNKGNFPGRFSGRQFSNSRSEMNVSTLELGDSALYLCASSLARDNEQFFGPGTRLTVL.

The chain is built from TRBV5-1 and TRBJ2-2; 9 nucleotides match TRBD2. CDR1 is SGHRS and CDR2 is YFSETQ in the germline V gene. Trimming took 6 bases from V and 6 from J; bases not matched to a gene: 12. The CDR3 consists of 16 residues. CDR3 in amino acids: CASTLRSGRFSGELFF. The CDR3 DNA is TGCGCCAGCACCCTCCGTAGCGGGAGATTCTCCGGGGAGCTGTTTTTT.

This clonotype showed up just a few times. The V call is TRBV7-9, the J call TRBJ1-4, with TRBD1 matching over 8 bases. Germline CDR1 reads SEHNR; CDR2 reads FQNEAQ (reference sequence). The trim removed 3 bases at V and 5 bases at J, leaving 5 bases unmatched. This CDR3 region has 15 residues. CDR3 in DNA: TGTGCCAGCAGCTTGCTTCGGGACAGGAATGAAAAACTGTTTTTT. This codes for CASSLLRDRNEKLFF.

The chain combines TRBV19 with TRBJ2-5; 7 nucleotides agree with TRBD2. The V and J ends lost 5 bases and 5 bases, in that order; junction bases with no gene match: 8. CDR3 size: 14 residues. Germline assignment: CDR1 LNHDA and CDR2 SQIVND (reference sequence). The CDR3 DNA reads as TGTGCCAGTAGTCGCGGGGGTGGAGTGGAGACCCAGTACTTC. It is translated as CASSRGGGVETQYF.

This chain connects TRBV12-3 or TRBV12-4 to TRBJ2-1; 10 bases are a match to TRBD1. V lost 3 bases and J lost 2; bases outside the gene matches: 10. CDR3 length equals 18 residues. Here the CDR3 reads CASSFFRRTGGTYNEQFF. The CDR3 nucleotides read TGTGCCAGCAGTTTTTTCCGTCGGACAGGGGGAACCTACAATGAGCAGTTCTTC.

This clonotype turned up a few times. J is TRBJ2-1 and V is TRBV5-1; perhaps TRBD2 as D (5 bases). Trimming took 3 bases from V and 9 from J, leaving 19 bases between them. This CDR3 has 15 amino acids. Germline CDR1 reads SGHRS; CDR2 reads YFSETQ. This chain's CDR3 is CASSWALESAGEQFF. In DNA form, the CDR3 reads TGCGCCAGCAGCTGGGCACTAGAATCGGCCGGTGAGCAGTTCTTC. The variable domain in full, completed from reference TRBV5-1 and TRBJ2-1, reads KAGVTQTPRYLIKTRGQQVTLSCSPISGHRSVSWYQQTPGQGLQFLFEYFSETQRNKGNFPGRFSGRQFSNSRSEMNVSTLELGDSALYLCASSWALESAGEQFFGPGTRLTVL.

V and J are TRBV4-1 and TRBJ2-1; TRBD1 matches 7 bases. V was clipped by 4 bases and J by 13 bases; unmatched bases: 16. Germline V gene lookup returns CDR1 MGHRA and CDR2 YSYEKL. The CDR3 length is 15 residues. This chain's CDR3 is CASSRILLSGGGQFF. The CDR3 bases are TGCGCCAGCAGCCGCATACTACTTTCAGGGGGTGGACAGTTCTTC.

This clonotype was observed at least ten times. The chain couples TRBV12-3 or TRBV12-4 to TRBJ2-1; D could derive from TRBD1 or TRBD2 (6 bases each). The CDR3 is 15 residues long. Between the trimmed V and J ends, which lost 5 bases and 4 bases, there was a span of 15 bases. The CDR3 protein is CASSPTGGGYNEQFF. CDR3 nucleotides: TGTGCCAGCAGTCCCACCGGGGGCGGTTACAATGAGCAGTTCTTC.

The chain joins TRBV4-1 to TRBJ2-7; perhaps TRBD1 as D (5 bases). The V gene lost 1 base and the J gene lost 3 bases, with 13 bases spanning the gap. Germline-derived CDR1 and CDR2 are MGHRA and YSYEKL. The CDR3 has 15 amino acids. The CDR3: CASSQGPQQGYEQYF. CDR3 coding DNA: TGCGCCAGCAGCCAAGGGCCCCAGCAGGGCTACGAGCAGTACTTC.

The chain links TRBV5-1 to TRBJ1-5; 11 nucleotides line up with TRBD1. The V gene end was trimmed by 5 bases and the J gene end by 5 bases; junction bases not matched to a gene: 6. The CDR3 is 15 residues long. CDR1 and CDR2 (germline): SGHRS, YFSETQ. The CDR3 spells CASRRRTGGDQPQHF. The CDR3 coding sequence is TGCGCCAGCAGGAGACGGACAGGGGGCGATCAGCCCCAGCATTTT.

This clonotype has just a few counts. The V and J genes are TRBV18 and TRBJ2-1; 7 positions agree with TRBD1. The trim removed 7 bases at V and 5 bases at J, leaving 14 bases unmatched. The CDR3 extends over 16 amino acids. Germline loops: CDR1 KGHSH, CDR2 LQKENI. The CDR3 reads CASFTPKGAWDNEQFF. DNA for the CDR3: TGTGCCAGCTTCACTCCCAAGGGGGCTTGGGACAATGAGCAGTTCTTC.

The table lists this clonotype with many counts. This chain uses TRBV12-5 with TRBJ2-1; maybe TRBD2 (5 bases). The length of the CDR3 is 17 residues. Trimming pared 0 bases from V and 5 bases from J, leaving 17 bases between. Germline CDR1 reads LGHNT; CDR2 reads FRNRAP. CDR3 protein: CASGLVPGEKVDNEQFF. CDR3 nucleotides: TGTGCTAGTGGTTTGGTTCCCGGGGAGAAGGTGGACAATGAGCAGTTCTTC.

This clonotype has a handful of counts. V and J are TRBV5-1 and TRBJ2-1; D may match TRBD1 or TRBD2 (5 bases each). Germline V lookup: CDR1 SGHRS, CDR2 YFSETQ. V lost 2 bases, J lost 9 bases, and 12 bases lay in between. CDR3 length equals 13 residues. CDR3 residues: CASSLITRGEQFF. CDR3 nucleotide sequence: TGCGCCAGCAGCTTAATTACTAGGGGTGAGCAGTTCTTC.

The CDR3 nucleotides are TGTGCCAGCAGGCACAGCTCCTACGAGCAGTACTTC. This translates into CASRHSSYEQYF. This chain uses TRBV6-5 with TRBJ2-7; D ambiguous. The CDR3 sequence is 12 residues long. Germline V gene sequence: CDR1 MNHEY, CDR2 SVGAGI. V was pared by 6 bases and J by 0 bases, with 6 bases between.

This clonotype appeared many times. This sequence joins TRBV9 and TRBJ2-7; 8 bases agree with TRBD2. The trim removed 0 bases at V and 2 bases at J, leaving 4 bases unmatched. CDR1 and CDR2 from the germline V gene are SGDLS and YYNGEE. The CDR3 has 15 residues. The CDR3 reads CASSVGGTRTYEQYF. CDR3 DNA: TGTGCCAGCAGCGTAGGGGGGACTAGGACCTACGAGCAGTACTTC.